A single T cell receptor beta chain is shown here with its context. This clonotype was recorded many times. Its antigen is unknown. No base qualities exist here, and no much larger clone lies one base off it. This sample is drawn from a study of neurological immune-mediated disorders (dated by TCRdb to the late 2010s). As for the study more broadly: Among the roughly 34 multiple sclerosis patients, relapsing-remitting MS was present in some 30 and secondary progressive MS was present in 3. Peripheral blood TCR-beta repertoires from HTLV-I-associated myelopathy (HAM/TSP) patients, multiple sclerosis patients and healthy controls were compared by UMI-based sequencing. Alongside PBMC samples, the set of some 98 TCR-beta libraries contained longitudinal samples, technical triplicates, and paired CD4+ and CD8+ T-cell subsets that had been sorted. The cohort included around 70 subjects: roughly 15 with HAM/TSP, approximately 34 with multiple sclerosis, and around 20 healthy controls. The study at large found these results: Across subjects, expanded clones never shared an identical CDR3 amino acid sequence, which suggests that the TCR-beta repertoires in every group were private. TCR clonal expansion was highest in HAM/TSP patients and lowest in MS patients, with MS patients falling below even healthy controls. No association of the MS cluster with clinical or MRI features was observed, and the need for larger cohorts was stated by the authors. Repertoires from 18 of 34 MS patients were grouped by phylogenetic analysis into a cluster of related CDR3 sequences, suggesting a possible repertoire-level signature.

cDNA was synthesized by template-switch 5'RACE using a primer carrying a 10-nucleotide random unique molecular identifier by which each TCR transcript was tagged. Over 170 million TCR-beta sequences, covering 15-18 subjects, were produced in each sequencing run. Total RNA was extracted with the RNeasy kit. Using the KAPA Real-time Library Amplification kit, TCR-beta VDJ regions were amplified with primers for the TCR constant region and the 5'RACE anchor. Sample indexes and Illumina adaptors were added in a first PCR, and a second PCR then increased library yield. After Ampure bead purification, the TCR product of roughly 650 bp was size-selected on a 2% E-gel SizeSelection system. Library quality was checked on a Bioanalyzer, concentration was measured with Qubit, and libraries were quantified with the Kapa Library Quantification kit before pooling. Libraries were sequenced paired-end 2 x 150 bp on an Illumina HiSeq 2500. To increase sequence diversity, roughly 25-31% phiX was spiked into each library pool. Per the original workflow: The quality-filtered reads were processed with the UMI-based MiGEC pipeline, whose error correction step removed more than 85% of the raw TCR sequences. IMGT germline references were used for aligning VDJ genes, and each clonotype was defined as a unique CDR3 amino acid sequence together with its V-J genes. Clonal expansion, Shannon diversity and CDR3 relatedness (CalcPairwiseDistances, ClusterSamples) were evaluated with VDJtools, and phylogenetic trees were built with CLCbio workbench. Using coefficient-of-variation modelling across technical triplicates, the study counted a clone as expanded if it had at least 8 unique UMIs. TCRdb took the public reads, trimmed them with fastp at Q25, ran MiXCR for clone calling and kept in-frame beta chains. Each record represents a unique CDR3 protein, reported with the most common genes and DNA among its rows. The V and J calls and clone size are TCRdb's, not the authors'. The sample table holds about 66,000 distinct CDR3 sequences, of which approximately 4.1% were seen once. 1% to 1.5% of the sample comes from the top ten.

For the unsorted PBMC libraries, 2 million PBMCs were stored in RNAlater at -80 degrees C until RNA extraction and were used to generate the libraries. The multiple sclerosis patients were enrolled in a US clinical protocol that used magnetic resonance imaging to evaluate disease progression. PBMCs were separated from peripheral blood using Ficoll-Hypaque density gradient centrifugation and then cryopreserved in liquid nitrogen. The germline V end is reduced by 4 bases and the J end by 4 bases; junction bases left unmatched: 7. CDR1 is given as MNHEY and CDR2 as SVGEGT, both from the germline V gene. The cysteine opens and the phenylalanine closes a CDR3 of 16 amino acids. This entry keeps only the CDR3 DNA: 48 bases, framed from base 1.

The sample consisted of PBMCs. This sequence was found in a man aged 30-40 years with multiple sclerosis. The chain uses TRBV6-2 or TRBV6-3 and TRBJ1-5, with 10 middle bases fitting TRBD1. The sequence in DNA is TGTGCCAGCAGTTTCTGGACAGGGGGGAAGAATCAGCCCCAGCATTTT. This is translated as CASSFWTGGKNQPQHF.